The clone carrying this T cell receptor beta chain was observed a handful of times. No antigen is known for it. Prior to thyroid surgery, none of the patients had received any treatment. The data belong to a study of metastatic and nonmetastatic thyroid tumors. Regarding the study as a whole: Across blood and tumor, TCR beta diversity in malignant thyroid tumors was reportedly significantly higher than in benign nodules.

Germline CDR1 SGHNT, CDR2 YYREEE (reference sequence). CDR3 length: 16 residues. The V gene end was trimmed by 4 bases and the J gene end by 1 base; junction bases not matched to a gene: 5. TCRdb recomputed clones from the PCR reads via MiXCR. This sample carries approximately 86,000 clones, 12% of them seen once, and the ten largest clones take 7% to 9%. The sequencing sample was made of tumor tissue. The chain is built from TRBV5-4 and TRBJ2-3, with 11 bases fitting TRBD2. The clonotype comes from a female donor with papillary thyroid cancer or a benign thyroid nodule (not recorded which). Some clones in this sample may be carry-over from other donors' samples. Here the CDR3 DNA reads TGTGCCAGCAGCAATAGCGGGAGGGCCCGCACAGATACGCAGTATTTT. This encodes CASSNSGRARTDTQYF.